Listed below are T cell receptor beta chains from one sample, sequenced in a study of blood T cells in healthy people across ages. TCRdb ran MiXCR on the 5' RACE reads and lists one entry per CDR3 protein. The sample yields around 650,000 distinct CDR3 sequences, 32% seen once. Sequencing was done on a sample of blood. The receptor source for this set is a woman aged 80 or over in good health. The CDR3 runs from the conserved cysteine through the conserved F or W. Fields, in order: CDR3 length, D gene, J gene, V gene, clone size, CDR3 protein, CDR3 DNA. A D gene is named only where the DNA matches it firmly. Some rows have no size entry. The others give once, few or many, or a class for an expanded clone.

cdr3_length: 12; d_call: -; j_call: TRBJ2-1; v_call: TRBV20-1; clone_size: many; cdr3_aa: CSGDGRYNEQFF; cdr3_nt: TGCAGTGGGGACGGACGCTACAATGAGCAGTTCTTC
cdr3_length: 17; d_call: TRBD2; j_call: TRBJ2-5; v_call: TRBV5-1; clone_size: -; cdr3_aa: CASSLLAGGALQETQYF; cdr3_nt: TGCGCCAGCAGCTTACTAGCGGGAGGGGCCTTGCAAGAGACCCAGTACTTC
cdr3_length: 14; d_call: -; j_call: TRBJ2-5; v_call: TRBV7-6; clone_size: -; cdr3_aa: CASSLGLAYNEQYF; cdr3_nt: TGTGCCAGCAGCTTAGGGTTAGCGTACAATGAGCAGTACTTC
cdr3_length: 13; d_call: -; j_call: TRBJ1-6; v_call: TRBV5-1; clone_size: many; cdr3_aa: CASSGIWDSPLHF; cdr3_nt: TGCGCCAGCAGCGGCATCTGGGATTCACCCCTCCACTTT
cdr3_length: 13; d_call: -; j_call: TRBJ1-2; v_call: TRBV6-5; clone_size: few; cdr3_aa: CATKTEGRPGYTF; cdr3_nt: TGTGCCACCAAAACGGAGGGGAGGCCTGGCTACACCTTC
cdr3_length: 11; d_call: -; j_call: TRBJ2-5; v_call: TRBV20-1; clone_size: many; cdr3_aa: CSARHQETQYF; cdr3_nt: TGCAGTGCTAGGCACCAAGAGACCCAGTACTTC
cdr3_length: 11; d_call: -; j_call: TRBJ1-2; v_call: TRBV15; clone_size: once; cdr3_aa: CATGDLYGYTF; cdr3_nt: TGTGCCACCGGGGACCTCTATGGTTACACCTTC
cdr3_length: 13; d_call: -; j_call: TRBJ1-2; v_call: TRBV6-6; clone_size: many; cdr3_aa: CASSRQTNYGYTF; cdr3_nt: TGTGCCAGCAGTCGACAGACTAACTATGGCTACACCTTC
cdr3_length: 14; d_call: -; j_call: TRBJ2-7; v_call: TRBV12-3/TRBV12-4; clone_size: -; cdr3_aa: CASSFTGGEHEQYF; cdr3_nt: TGTGCCAGCAGTTTTACTGGGGGTGAGCACGAGCAGTACTTC
cdr3_length: 16; d_call: -; j_call: TRBJ1-3; v_call: TRBV11-2; clone_size: -; cdr3_aa: CASSLRPPVSGNTIYF; cdr3_nt: TGTGCCAGCAGCTTACGGCCCCCGGTCTCTGGAAACACCATATATTTT
cdr3_length: 18; d_call: -; j_call: TRBJ1-5; v_call: TRBV12-3/TRBV12-4; clone_size: many; cdr3_aa: CASSSLIAGIGGNQPQHF; cdr3_nt: TGTGCCAGCAGTTCCCTCATTGCAGGGATCGGGGGCAATCAGCCCCAGCATTTT
cdr3_length: 15; d_call: TRBD1; j_call: TRBJ2-3; v_call: TRBV10-3; clone_size: many; cdr3_aa: CAISDIGQGTDTQYF; cdr3_nt: TGTGCCATCAGTGATATTGGACAGGGAACAGATACGCAGTATTTT
cdr3_length: 19; d_call: -; j_call: TRBJ1-5; v_call: TRBV4-2; clone_size: -; cdr3_aa: CASSQVRTLGGGLGQPQHF; cdr3_nt: TGTGCCAGCAGCCAAGTTCGAACCCTGGGGGGGGGCTTAGGTCAGCCCCAGCATTTT
cdr3_length: 15; d_call: TRBD2; j_call: TRBJ2-7; v_call: TRBV5-1; clone_size: -; cdr3_aa: CASSLDASGGYEQYF; cdr3_nt: TGCGCCAGCAGCTTGGACGCCTCGGGGGGTTACGAGCAGTACTTC
cdr3_length: 17; d_call: TRBD1; j_call: TRBJ2-7; v_call: TRBV2; clone_size: many; cdr3_aa: CASTMDRVDLSGNEQYF; cdr3_nt: TGTGCCAGCACCATGGACAGGGTGGACCTTTCGGGAAACGAGCAGTACTTC
cdr3_length: 14; d_call: -; j_call: TRBJ1-2; v_call: TRBV15; clone_size: many; cdr3_aa: CATSRDRGYGGYTF; cdr3_nt: TGTGCCACCAGCAGAGATCGGGGTTACGGTGGCTACACCTTC
cdr3_length: 15; d_call: -; j_call: TRBJ1-1; v_call: TRBV9; clone_size: many; cdr3_aa: CASSVGGSQETEAFF; cdr3_nt: TGTGCCAGCAGCGTAGGGGGGTCCCAGGAGACTGAAGCTTTCTTT
cdr3_length: 14; d_call: -; j_call: TRBJ1-2; v_call: TRBV27; clone_size: many; cdr3_aa: CASSLKVGGYGYTF; cdr3_nt: TGTGCCAGCAGTTTAAAGGTCGGGGGGTACGGCTACACCTTC
cdr3_length: 16; d_call: -; j_call: TRBJ2-7; v_call: TRBV20-1; clone_size: many; cdr3_aa: CSASVGHGQTRYEQYF; cdr3_nt: TGCAGTGCTAGTGTAGGGCACGGCCAGACCCGCTACGAGCAGTACTTC
cdr3_length: 14; d_call: TRBD1; j_call: TRBJ1-5; v_call: TRBV12-3/TRBV12-4; clone_size: few; cdr3_aa: CASSIRTGNQPQHF; cdr3_nt: TGTGCCAGCAGTATAAGGACAGGGAATCAGCCCCAGCATTTT
cdr3_length: 15; d_call: -; j_call: TRBJ2-4; v_call: TRBV6-1; clone_size: once; cdr3_aa: CASSPQDVAKNIQDF; cdr3_nt: TGTGCCAGCAGCCCCCAAGATGTAGCCAAAAACATTCAGGACTTC
cdr3_length: 14; d_call: -; j_call: TRBJ2-7; v_call: TRBV5-6; clone_size: -; cdr3_aa: CASTRGDRIYERYF; cdr3_nt: TGTGCCAGCACCCGAGGAGACAGGATATACGAGCGGTACTTC
cdr3_length: 14; d_call: TRBD1; j_call: TRBJ2-1; v_call: TRBV12-3/TRBV12-4; clone_size: -; cdr3_aa: CASSWRGGDNEQFF; cdr3_nt: TGTGCCAGCAGTTGGCGAGGGGGCGACAATGAGCAGTTCTTC
cdr3_length: 14; d_call: -; j_call: TRBJ2-2; v_call: TRBV12-3/TRBV12-4; clone_size: -; cdr3_aa: CASSLLGYTGELFF; cdr3_nt: TGTGCCAGCAGTTTACTCGGGTACACCGGGGAGCTGTTTTTT
cdr3_length: 12; d_call: TRBD2; j_call: TRBJ2-5; v_call: TRBV29-1; clone_size: -; cdr3_aa: CSLAEPQETQYF; cdr3_nt: TGCAGCCTAGCGGAGCCACAAGAGACCCAGTACTTC
cdr3_length: 13; d_call: -; j_call: TRBJ1-5; v_call: TRBV5-6; clone_size: -; cdr3_aa: CASSLKGLKLQHF; cdr3_nt: TGTGCCAGCAGCTTGAAGGGGCTTAAGCTCCAGCATTTT
cdr3_length: 13; d_call: -; j_call: TRBJ1-2; v_call: TRBV7-6; clone_size: -; cdr3_aa: CAGSLRPNYGYTF; cdr3_nt: TGTGCCGGCAGCTTACGCCCTAACTATGGCTACACCTTC
cdr3_length: 13; d_call: -; j_call: TRBJ1-1; v_call: TRBV6-1; clone_size: -; cdr3_aa: CASSVTRGCEAFF; cdr3_nt: TGTGCCAGCAGTGTAACGAGGGGCTGTGAAGCTTTCTTT
cdr3_length: 13; d_call: TRBD1; j_call: TRBJ2-5; v_call: TRBV20-1; clone_size: -; cdr3_aa: CSAATSGQGKQYF; cdr3_nt: TGCAGTGCAGCGACGAGTGGACAGGGGAAGCAGTACTTC
cdr3_length: 15; d_call: -; j_call: TRBJ2-1; v_call: TRBV20-1; clone_size: -; cdr3_aa: CSAREWTTLYNERFF; cdr3_nt: TGCAGTGCTAGAGAGTGGACAACCCTCTACAATGAGCGGTTCTTC
cdr3_length: 13; d_call: -; j_call: TRBJ2-5; v_call: TRBV5-4; clone_size: many; cdr3_aa: CASSFGGLETQYF; cdr3_nt: TGTGCCAGCAGCTTCGGGGGGCTGGAGACCCAGTACTTC
cdr3_length: 14; d_call: -; j_call: TRBJ2-7; v_call: TRBV7-9; clone_size: many; cdr3_aa: CASSLGDPTGEQYF; cdr3_nt: TGTGCCAGCAGCTTAGGGGATCCCACAGGCGAGCAGTACTTC
cdr3_length: 15; d_call: -; j_call: TRBJ2-2; v_call: TRBV7-6; clone_size: -; cdr3_aa: CASSLGQLHTGELFF; cdr3_nt: TGTGCCAGCAGCCTAGGACAGCTACACACCGGGGAGCTGTTTTTT
cdr3_length: 14; d_call: -; j_call: TRBJ2-3; v_call: TRBV20-1; clone_size: many; cdr3_aa: CSGVFSLGSDTQYF; cdr3_nt: TGCAGTGGGGTTTTCAGCTTGGGATCAGATACGCAGTATTTT
cdr3_length: 14; d_call: -; j_call: TRBJ2-7; v_call: TRBV9; clone_size: -; cdr3_aa: CASSVAESSYEQYF; cdr3_nt: TGTGCCAGCAGCGTTGCGGAGAGCTCCTACGAGCAGTACTTC
cdr3_length: 16; d_call: -; j_call: TRBJ2-5; v_call: TRBV6-2/TRBV6-3; clone_size: many; cdr3_aa: CASSYSRQTLPETQYF; cdr3_nt: TGTGCCAGCAGTTACTCACGCCAGACTCTTCCCGAGACCCAGTACTTC
cdr3_length: 15; d_call: TRBD1; j_call: TRBJ1-1; v_call: TRBV10-3; clone_size: -; cdr3_aa: CAIGEPGQGSTEAFF; cdr3_nt: TGTGCCATCGGTGAGCCCGGACAGGGTAGCACTGAAGCTTTCTTT